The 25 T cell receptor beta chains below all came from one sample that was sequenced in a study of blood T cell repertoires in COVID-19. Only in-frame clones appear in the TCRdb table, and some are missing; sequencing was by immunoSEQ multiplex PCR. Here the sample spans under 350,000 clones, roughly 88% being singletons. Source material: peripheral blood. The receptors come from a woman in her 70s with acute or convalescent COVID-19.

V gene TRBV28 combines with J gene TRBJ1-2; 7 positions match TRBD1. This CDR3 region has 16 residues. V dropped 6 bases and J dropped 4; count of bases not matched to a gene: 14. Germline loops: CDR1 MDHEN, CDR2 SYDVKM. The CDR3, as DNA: TGTGCCAGCAGGGATCGACGACAGGGTAGTGGCTATGGCTACACCTTC. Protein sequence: CASRDRRQGSGYGYTF.

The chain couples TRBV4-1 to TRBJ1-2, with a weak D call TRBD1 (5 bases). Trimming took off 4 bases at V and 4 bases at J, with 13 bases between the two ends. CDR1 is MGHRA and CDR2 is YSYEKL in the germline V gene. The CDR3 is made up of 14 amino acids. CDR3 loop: CASSPRGDFYGYTF. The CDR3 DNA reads TGCGCCAGCAGCCCGCGGGGGGATTTCTATGGCTACACCTTC.

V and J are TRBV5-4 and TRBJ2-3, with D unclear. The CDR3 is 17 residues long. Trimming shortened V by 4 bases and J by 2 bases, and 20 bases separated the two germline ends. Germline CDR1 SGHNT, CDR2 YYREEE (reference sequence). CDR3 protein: CASSPTKSGSLTDTQYF. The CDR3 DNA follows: TGTGCCAGCAGCCCTACTAAGTCTGGCTCCCTCACAGATACGCAGTATTTT.

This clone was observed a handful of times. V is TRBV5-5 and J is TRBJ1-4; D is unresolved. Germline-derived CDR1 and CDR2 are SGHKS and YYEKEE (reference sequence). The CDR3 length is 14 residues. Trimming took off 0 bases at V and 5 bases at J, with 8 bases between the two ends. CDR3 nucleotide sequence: TGTGCCAGCAGCTTGGCCAGGCAAAATGAAAAACTGTTTTTT. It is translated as CASSLARQNEKLFF.

The CDR3 sequence: CASSLAGTTDTQYF. In DNA form, the CDR3 reads TGTGCCAGCAGCTTAGCCGGTACCACAGATACGCAGTATTTT. The V and J genes are TRBV11-2 and TRBJ2-3; D is uncertain. The CDR3 consists of 14 residues. Germline lookup yields CDR1 SGHAT and CDR2 FQNNGV. Trimming took off 1 base at V and 2 bases at J, with 7 bases between the two ends.

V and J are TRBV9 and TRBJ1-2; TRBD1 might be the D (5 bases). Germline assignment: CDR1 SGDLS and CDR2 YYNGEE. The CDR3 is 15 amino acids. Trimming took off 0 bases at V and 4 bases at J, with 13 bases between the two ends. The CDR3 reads CASSVAGGRGYGYTF. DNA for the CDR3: TGTGCCAGCAGCGTAGCCGGGGGAAGGGGCTATGGCTACACCTTC.

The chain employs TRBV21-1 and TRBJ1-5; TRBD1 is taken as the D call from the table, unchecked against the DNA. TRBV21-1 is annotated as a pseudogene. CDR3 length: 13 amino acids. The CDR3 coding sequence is TGTGCCGGAGGCGGGGGGACAGGGAGGCCCCAGCATTTT. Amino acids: CAGGGGTGRPQHF.

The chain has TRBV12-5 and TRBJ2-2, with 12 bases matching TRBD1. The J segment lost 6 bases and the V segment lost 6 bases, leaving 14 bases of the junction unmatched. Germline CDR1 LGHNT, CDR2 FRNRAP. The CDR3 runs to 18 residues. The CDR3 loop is CASGRPGQGAGGAGELFF. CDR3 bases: TGTGCTAGTGGACGGCCGGGACAGGGGGCCGGTGGTGCCGGGGAGCTGTTTTTT.

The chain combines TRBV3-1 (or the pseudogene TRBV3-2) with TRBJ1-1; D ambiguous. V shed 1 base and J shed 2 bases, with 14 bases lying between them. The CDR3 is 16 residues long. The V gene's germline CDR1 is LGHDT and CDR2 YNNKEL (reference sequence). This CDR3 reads CASSQVSGVGNTEAFF. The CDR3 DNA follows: TGTGCCAGCAGCCAAGTTTCTGGAGTCGGAAACACTGAAGCTTTCTTT.

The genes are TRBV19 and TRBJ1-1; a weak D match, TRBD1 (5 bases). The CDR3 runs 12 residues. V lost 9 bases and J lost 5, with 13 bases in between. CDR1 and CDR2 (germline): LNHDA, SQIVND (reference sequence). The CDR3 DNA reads TGTGCCAGCGCAGGGTTTTATACTGAAGCTTTCTTT. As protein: CASAGFYTEAFF.

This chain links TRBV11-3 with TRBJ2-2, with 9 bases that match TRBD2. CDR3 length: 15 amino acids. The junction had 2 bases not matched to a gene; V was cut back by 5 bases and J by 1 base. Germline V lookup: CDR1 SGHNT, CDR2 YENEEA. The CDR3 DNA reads TGTGCCAGCAGCGTTAGCGGGAGGAACACCGGGGAGCTGTTTTTT. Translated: CASSVSGRNTGELFF. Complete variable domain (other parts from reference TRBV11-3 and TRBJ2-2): EAGVVQSPRYKIIEKKQPVAFWCNPISGHNTLYWYLQNLGQGPELLIRYENEEAVDDSQLPKDRFSAERLKGVDSTLKIQPAELGDSAVYLCASSVSGRNTGELFFGEGSRLTVL.

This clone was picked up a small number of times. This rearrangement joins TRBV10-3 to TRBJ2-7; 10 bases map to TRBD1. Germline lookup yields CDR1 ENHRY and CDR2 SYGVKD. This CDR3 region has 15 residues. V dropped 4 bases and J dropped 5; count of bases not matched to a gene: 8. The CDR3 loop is CAISVGAGTGDEQYF. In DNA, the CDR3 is TGTGCCATCAGTGTGGGGGCGGGGACAGGGGACGAGCAGTACTTC.

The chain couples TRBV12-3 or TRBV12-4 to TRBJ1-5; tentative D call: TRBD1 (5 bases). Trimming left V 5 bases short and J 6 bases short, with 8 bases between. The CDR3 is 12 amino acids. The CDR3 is CASSARGQPQHF. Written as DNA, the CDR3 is TGTGCCAGCAGTGCTAGGGGTCAGCCCCAGCATTTT.

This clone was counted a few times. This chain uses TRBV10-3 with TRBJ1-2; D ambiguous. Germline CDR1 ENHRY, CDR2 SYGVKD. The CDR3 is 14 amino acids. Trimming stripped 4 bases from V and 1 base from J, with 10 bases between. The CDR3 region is CAISGIGDNYGYTF. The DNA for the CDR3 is TGTGCCATCAGTGGAATCGGGGATAACTATGGCTACACCTTC.

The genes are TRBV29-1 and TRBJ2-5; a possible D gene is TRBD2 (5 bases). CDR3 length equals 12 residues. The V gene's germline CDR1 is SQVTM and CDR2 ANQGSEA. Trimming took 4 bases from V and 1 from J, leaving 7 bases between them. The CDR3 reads CSVARAQETQYF. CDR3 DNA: TGCAGCGTTGCGAGGGCCCAAGAGACCCAGTACTTC.

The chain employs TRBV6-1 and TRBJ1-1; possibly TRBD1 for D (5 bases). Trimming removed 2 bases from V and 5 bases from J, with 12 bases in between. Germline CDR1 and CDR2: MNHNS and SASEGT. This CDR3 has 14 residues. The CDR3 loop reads CASSESAGWTEAFF. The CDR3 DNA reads TGTGCCAGCAGTGAATCGGCAGGGTGGACTGAAGCTTTCTTT.

This CDR3 reads CASSRLEDSPLHF. DNA of the CDR3: TGTGCCAGCAGTCGACTGGAGGATTCACCCCTCCACTTT. The V call is TRBV6-5, the J call TRBJ1-6; D is ambiguous. This CDR3 spans 13 amino acids. The V gene's germline CDR1 is MNHEY and CDR2 SVGAGI. V lost 5 bases and J lost 8, with 10 bases in between.

CDR3 protein: CASRKTPSSYEQYF. CDR3 DNA sequence: TGTGCCAGCAGGAAGACTCCGAGCTCCTACGAGCAGTACTTC. This chain uses TRBV2 with TRBJ2-7, with D unclear. Germline values: CDR1 SNHLY, CDR2 FYNNEI. CDR3 length: 14 residues. V was clipped by 6 bases and J by 0 bases, with 12 bases between them.

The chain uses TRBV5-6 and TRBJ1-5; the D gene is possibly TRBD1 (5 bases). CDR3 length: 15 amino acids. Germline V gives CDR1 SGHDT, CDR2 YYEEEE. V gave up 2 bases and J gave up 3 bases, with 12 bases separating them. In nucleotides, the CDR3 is TGTGCCAGCAGCTTTGGGGGGAGGGTCAATCAGCCCCAGCATTTT. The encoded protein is CASSFGGRVNQPQHF.

The CDR3 loop is CASSLAGARGNEQFF. DNA of the CDR3: TGTGCCAGCAGCTTAGCGGGGGCGAGGGGTAATGAGCAGTTCTTC. The chain is built from TRBV7-9 and TRBJ2-1; D perhaps matches TRBD1 (6 bases). This CDR3 is 15 amino acids long. Trimming took off 0 bases at V and 7 bases at J, with 13 bases between the two ends. In germline, CDR1 is SEHNR, CDR2 FQNEAQ (reference sequence).

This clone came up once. CDR3 in DNA: TGTGCCAGCAGTGTCAGGAATGAGCAGTTCTTC. This sequence encodes CASSVRNEQFF. The chain joins TRBV2 to TRBJ2-1; D uncertain. The ends were cut back, 4 bases at V and 7 bases at J, with 5 bases in the middle. The CDR3 totals 11 residues. From germline, CDR1 is SNHLY and CDR2 FYNNEI.

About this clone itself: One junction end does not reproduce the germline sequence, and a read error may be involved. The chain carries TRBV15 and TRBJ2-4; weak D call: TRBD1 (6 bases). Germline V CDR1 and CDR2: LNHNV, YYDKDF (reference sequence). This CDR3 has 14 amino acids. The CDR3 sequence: CATSRDRNRQVFSF. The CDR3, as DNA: TGTGCCACCAGCAGAGATCGAAACAGACAGGTTTTTTCCTTC.

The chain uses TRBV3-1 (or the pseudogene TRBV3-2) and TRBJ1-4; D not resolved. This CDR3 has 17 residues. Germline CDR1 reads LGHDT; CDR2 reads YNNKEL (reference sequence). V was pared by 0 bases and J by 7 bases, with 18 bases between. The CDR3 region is CASSQDPLRGGSEKLFF. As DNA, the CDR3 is TGTGCCAGCAGCCAAGACCCATTACGGGGAGGGAGTGAAAAACTGTTTTTT.

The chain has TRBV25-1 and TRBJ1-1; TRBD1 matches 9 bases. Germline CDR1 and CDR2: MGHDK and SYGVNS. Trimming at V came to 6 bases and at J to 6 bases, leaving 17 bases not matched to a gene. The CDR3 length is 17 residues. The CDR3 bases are TGTGCCAGCAGCGAAGAACAGGGGGCGGGCCGGGGGGCTGAAGCTTTCTTT. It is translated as CASSEEQGAGRGAEAFF.

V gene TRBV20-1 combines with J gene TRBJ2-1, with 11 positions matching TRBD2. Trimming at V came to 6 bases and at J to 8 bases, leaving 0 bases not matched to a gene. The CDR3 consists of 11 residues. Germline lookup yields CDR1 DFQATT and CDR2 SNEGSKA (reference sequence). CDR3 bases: TGCAGTGCGGGACTAGCGGATGAGCAGTTCTTC. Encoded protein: CSAGLADEQFF.